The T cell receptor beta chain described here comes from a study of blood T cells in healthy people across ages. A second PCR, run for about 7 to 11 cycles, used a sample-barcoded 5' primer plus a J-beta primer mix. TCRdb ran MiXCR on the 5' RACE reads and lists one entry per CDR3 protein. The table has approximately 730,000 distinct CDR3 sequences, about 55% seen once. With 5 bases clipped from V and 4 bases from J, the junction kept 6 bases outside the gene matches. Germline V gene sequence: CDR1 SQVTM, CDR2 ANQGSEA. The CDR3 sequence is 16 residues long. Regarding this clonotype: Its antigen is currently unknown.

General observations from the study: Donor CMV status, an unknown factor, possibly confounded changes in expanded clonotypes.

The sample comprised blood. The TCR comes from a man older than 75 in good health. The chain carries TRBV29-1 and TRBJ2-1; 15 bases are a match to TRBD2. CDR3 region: CSVSGLAGGPYNEQFF. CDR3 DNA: TGCAGCGTTAGTGGACTAGCGGGAGGGCCATACAATGAGCAGTTCTTC.